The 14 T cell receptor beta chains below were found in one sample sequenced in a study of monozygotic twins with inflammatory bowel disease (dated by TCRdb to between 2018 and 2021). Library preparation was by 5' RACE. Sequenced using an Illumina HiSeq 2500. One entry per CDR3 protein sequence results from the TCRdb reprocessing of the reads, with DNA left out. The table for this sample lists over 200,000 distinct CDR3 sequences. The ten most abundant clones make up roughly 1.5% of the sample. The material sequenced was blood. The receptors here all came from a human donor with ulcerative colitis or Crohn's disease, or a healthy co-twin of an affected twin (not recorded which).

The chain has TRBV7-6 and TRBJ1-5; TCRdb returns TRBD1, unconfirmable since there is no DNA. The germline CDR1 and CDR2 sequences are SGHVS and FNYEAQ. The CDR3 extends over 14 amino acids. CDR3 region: CASSIQGMNQPQHF.

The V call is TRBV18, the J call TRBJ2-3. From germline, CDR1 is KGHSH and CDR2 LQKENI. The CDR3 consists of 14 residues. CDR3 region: CASTPGASTDTQYF.

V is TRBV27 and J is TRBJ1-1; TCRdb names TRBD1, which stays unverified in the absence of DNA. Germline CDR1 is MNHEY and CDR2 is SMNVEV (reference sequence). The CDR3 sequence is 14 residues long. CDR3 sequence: CASTLTYDGGEAFF.

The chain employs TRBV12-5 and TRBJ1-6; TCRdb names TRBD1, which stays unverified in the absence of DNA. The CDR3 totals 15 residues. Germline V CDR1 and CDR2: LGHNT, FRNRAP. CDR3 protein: CASVRDSTYNSPLHF.

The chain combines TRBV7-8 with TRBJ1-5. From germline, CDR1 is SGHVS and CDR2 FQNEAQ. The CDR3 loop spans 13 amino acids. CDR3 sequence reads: CASSLRIDQPQHF.

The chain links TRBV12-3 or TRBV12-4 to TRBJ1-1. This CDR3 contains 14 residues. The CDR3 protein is CASQFLEGNTEAFF.

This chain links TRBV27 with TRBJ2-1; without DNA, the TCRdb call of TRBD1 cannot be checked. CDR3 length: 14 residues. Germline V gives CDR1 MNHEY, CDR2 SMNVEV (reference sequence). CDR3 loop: CASTPGGFNNEQFF.

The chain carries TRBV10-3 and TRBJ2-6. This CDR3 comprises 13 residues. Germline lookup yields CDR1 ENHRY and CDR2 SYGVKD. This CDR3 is CAISGRGANVLTF.

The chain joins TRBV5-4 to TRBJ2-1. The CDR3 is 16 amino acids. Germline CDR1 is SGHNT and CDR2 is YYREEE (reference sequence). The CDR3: CASSPTSHDYYNEQFF.

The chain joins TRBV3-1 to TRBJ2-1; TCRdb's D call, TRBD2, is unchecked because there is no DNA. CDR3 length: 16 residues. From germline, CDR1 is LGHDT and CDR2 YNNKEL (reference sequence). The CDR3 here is CASSQIQLAGGDEQFF.

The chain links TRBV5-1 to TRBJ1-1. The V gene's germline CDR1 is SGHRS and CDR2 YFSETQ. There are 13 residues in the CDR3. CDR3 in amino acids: CASIAQPGTEAFF.

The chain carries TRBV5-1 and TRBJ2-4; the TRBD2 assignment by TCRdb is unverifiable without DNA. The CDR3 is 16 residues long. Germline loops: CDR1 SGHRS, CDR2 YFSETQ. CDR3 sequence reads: CASSPSPAEAKNIQYF.

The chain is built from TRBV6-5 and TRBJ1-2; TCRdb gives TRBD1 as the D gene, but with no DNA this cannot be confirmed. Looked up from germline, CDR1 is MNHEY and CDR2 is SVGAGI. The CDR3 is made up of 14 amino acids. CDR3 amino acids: CASSYDPLPSGYTF.

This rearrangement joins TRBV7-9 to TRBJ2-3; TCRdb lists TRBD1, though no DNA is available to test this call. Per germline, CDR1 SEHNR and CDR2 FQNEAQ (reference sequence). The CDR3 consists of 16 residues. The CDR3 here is CASRPRTGFGTDTQYF. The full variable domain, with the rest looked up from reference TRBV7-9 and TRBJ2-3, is DTGVSQNPRHKITKRGQNVTFRCDPISEHNRLYWYRQTLGQGPEFLTYFQNEAQLEKSRLLSDRFSAERPKGSFSTLEIQRTEQGDSAMYLCASRPRTGFGTDTQYFGPGTRLTVL.